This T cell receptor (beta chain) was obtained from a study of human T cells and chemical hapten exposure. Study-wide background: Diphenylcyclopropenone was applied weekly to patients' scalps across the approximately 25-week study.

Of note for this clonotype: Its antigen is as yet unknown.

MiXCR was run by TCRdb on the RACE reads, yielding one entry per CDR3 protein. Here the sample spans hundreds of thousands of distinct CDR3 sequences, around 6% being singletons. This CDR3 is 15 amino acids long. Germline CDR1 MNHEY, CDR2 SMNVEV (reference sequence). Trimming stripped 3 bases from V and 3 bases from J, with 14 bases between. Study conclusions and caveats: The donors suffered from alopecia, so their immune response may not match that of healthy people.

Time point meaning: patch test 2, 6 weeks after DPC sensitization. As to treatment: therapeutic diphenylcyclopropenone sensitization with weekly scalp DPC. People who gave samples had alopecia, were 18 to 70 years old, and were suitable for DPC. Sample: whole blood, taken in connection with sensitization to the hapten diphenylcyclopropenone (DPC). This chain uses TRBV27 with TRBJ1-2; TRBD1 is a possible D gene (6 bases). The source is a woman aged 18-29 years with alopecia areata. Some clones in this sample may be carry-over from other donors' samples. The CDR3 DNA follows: TGTGCCAGCAGTTTTAGGGGGACGGGGTACTATGGCTACACCTTC. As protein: CASSFRGTGYYGYTF.